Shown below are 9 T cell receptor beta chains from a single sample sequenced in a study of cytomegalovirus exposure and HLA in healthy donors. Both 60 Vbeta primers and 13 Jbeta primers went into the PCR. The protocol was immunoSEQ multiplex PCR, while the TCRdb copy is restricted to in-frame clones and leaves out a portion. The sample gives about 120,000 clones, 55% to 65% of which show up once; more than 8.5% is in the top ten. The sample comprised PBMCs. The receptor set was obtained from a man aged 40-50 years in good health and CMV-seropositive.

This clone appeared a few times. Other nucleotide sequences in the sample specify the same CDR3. The CDR3 region has the DNA TGTGCCAGCAGCCTACCGCTAGGACAAGAGACCCAGTACTTC. Amino acid sequence: CASSLPLGQETQYF. The chain employs TRBV5-6 and TRBJ2-5; unclear D gene. Trimming stripped 4 bases from V and 2 bases from J, with 12 bases between. This CDR3 has 14 amino acids. The V gene's germline CDR1 is SGHDT and CDR2 YYEEEE.

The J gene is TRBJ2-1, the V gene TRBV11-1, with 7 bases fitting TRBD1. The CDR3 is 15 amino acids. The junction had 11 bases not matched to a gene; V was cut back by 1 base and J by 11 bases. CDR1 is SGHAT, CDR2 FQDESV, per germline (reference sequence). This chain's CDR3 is CASSLETGFLDKQFF. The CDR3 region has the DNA TGTGCCAGCAGCTTAGAGACAGGGTTTTTAGACAAGCAGTTCTTC.

In DNA form, the CDR3 reads TGCGCCAGCAGCTTGGTCGGCCACAGGGGTGAAAAACTGTTTTTT. Translation: CASSLVGHRGEKLFF. V is TRBV5-1 and J is TRBJ1-4, with TRBD1 identical over 7 bases. This CDR3 contains 15 residues. V shed 0 bases and J 7 bases; nucleotides not matched to a gene: 6. Looked up from germline, CDR1 is SGHRS and CDR2 is YFSETQ.

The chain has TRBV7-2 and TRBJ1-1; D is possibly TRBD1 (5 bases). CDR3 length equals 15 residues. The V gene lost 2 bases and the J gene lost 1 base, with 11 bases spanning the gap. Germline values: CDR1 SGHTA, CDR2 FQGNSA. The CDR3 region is CASSLNPTGNTEAFF. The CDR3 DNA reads TGTGCCAGCAGCTTAAACCCCACAGGGAACACTGAAGCTTTCTTT.

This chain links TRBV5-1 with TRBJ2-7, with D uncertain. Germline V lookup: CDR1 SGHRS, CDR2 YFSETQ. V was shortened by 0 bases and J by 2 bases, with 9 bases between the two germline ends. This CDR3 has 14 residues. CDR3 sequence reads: CASSLGAGTYEQYF. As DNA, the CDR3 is TGCGCCAGCAGCTTGGGTGCCGGTACCTACGAGCAGTACTTC.

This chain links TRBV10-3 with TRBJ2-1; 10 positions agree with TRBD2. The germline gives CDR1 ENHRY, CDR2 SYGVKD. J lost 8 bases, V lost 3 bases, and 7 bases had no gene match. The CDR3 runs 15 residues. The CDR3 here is CAISDQSGGAYEQFF. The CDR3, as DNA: TGTGCCATCAGTGACCAAAGCGGGGGGGCATATGAGCAGTTCTTC.

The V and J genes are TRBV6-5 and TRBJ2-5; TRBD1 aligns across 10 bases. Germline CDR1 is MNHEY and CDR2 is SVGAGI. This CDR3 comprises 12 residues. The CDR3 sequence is CVLDRGGETQYF. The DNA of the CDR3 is TGTGTACTGGACAGGGGGGGGGAGACCCAGTACTTC.

The DNA of the CDR3 is TGTGCCAGCAGCGTAGTAATCACCGGGGAGCTGTTTTTT. This codes for CASSVVITGELFF. The J gene is TRBJ2-2, the V gene TRBV9; D remains unclear. V was clipped by 0 bases and J by 4 bases, with 4 bases between them. CDR1 SGDLS and CDR2 YYNGEE come from the germline V gene. CDR3 length: 13 residues.

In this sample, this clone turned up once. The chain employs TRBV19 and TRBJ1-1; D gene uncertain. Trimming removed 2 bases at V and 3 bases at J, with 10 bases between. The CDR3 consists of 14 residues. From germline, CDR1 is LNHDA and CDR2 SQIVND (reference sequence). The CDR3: CASSIKGSYTEAFF. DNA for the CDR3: TGTGCCAGTAGTATAAAAGGGAGCTACACTGAAGCTTTCTTT.